This TCR beta chain was retrieved from a study of T cell responses to AZD1222 COVID-19 vaccine. About this clone: Its target is unknown.

Profiling relied on immunoSEQ multiplex PCR, and the TCRdb table lists in-frame clones only, not all of them. Counted here are under 150,000 clones, nearly 90% occurring once; the ten biggest clones make up roughly 6.1%. Points from the study as a whole: Following two doses of AZD1222, Spike-specific TCR breadth and depth rose. Among spike-specific TCRs, nearly half reportedly target unmutated variant regions. All repertoire sampling was performed exclusively after the peak T cell response. Among the donors, most were white British and more were female, and clonal diversity was possibly underestimated.

Trimming stripped 0 bases from V and 0 bases from J, with 12 bases between. There are 16 residues in the CDR3. Germline V gene lookup returns CDR1 LNHNV and CDR2 YYDKDF (reference sequence). Here the sequenced sample was peripheral blood, taken 28 days after the second AZD1222 dose. V gene TRBV15 combines with J gene TRBJ2-7; unclear D gene. The TCR was taken from an adult who received the AZD1222 COVID-19 vaccine. As DNA, the CDR3 is TGTGCCACCAGCAGAGATTGGGCGGTGAGCTCCTACGAGCAGTACTTC. This sequence encodes CATSRDWAVSSYEQYF.